The rows below give T cell receptor beta chains drawn from one sample of a study of cytomegalovirus exposure and HLA in healthy donors. Sequencing used immunoSEQ multiplex PCR; TCRdb keeps in-frame clones, though not all of them. The sample contains 100,000 to 150,000 clones, around 70% of which appear only once. Sequencing was done on a sample of PBMCs. The receptor set was obtained from a man aged 35 to 55 in good health and CMV-seropositive. Each CDR3 is given with its conserved first and last residue. Each record gives: J gene, V gene, clone size, D gene, CDR3 protein, CDR3 DNA. A D gene is named only where the DNA matches it firmly. The size of a clone is reported for some rows only, either as once, few or many, or as a class for expanded clones.

j_gene: TRBJ2-3; v_gene: TRBV2; abundance: once; d_gene: TRBD1; CDR3aa: CASRDRGRRTDTQYF; CDR3nt: TGTGCCAGCCGGGACAGGGGGAGGAGGACAGATACGCAGTATTTT
j_gene: TRBJ1-5; v_gene: TRBV27; abundance: NA; d_gene: NA; CDR3aa: CASSFRTGNQPQHF; CDR3nt: TGTGCCAGCAGTTTTCGAACAGGGAATCAGCCCCAGCATTTT
j_gene: TRBJ2-7; v_gene: TRBV28; abundance: NA; d_gene: NA; CDR3aa: CASSLPLPTYEQYF; CDR3nt: TGTGCCAGCAGTTTACCCCTACCTACGTACGAGCAGTACTTC
j_gene: TRBJ2-6; v_gene: TRBV5-1; abundance: NA; d_gene: TRBD1; CDR3aa: CASSSGQEAPSSGANVLTF; CDR3nt: TGCGCCAGCAGCTCGGGACAGGAGGCACCTAGCTCTGGGGCCAACGTCCTGACTTTC
j_gene: TRBJ1-1; v_gene: TRBV29-1; abundance: NA; d_gene: NA; CDR3aa: CSVGFGGKAFF; CDR3nt: TGCAGCGTTGGGTTCGGAGGGAAGGCTTTCTTT
j_gene: TRBJ1-5; v_gene: TRBV6-5; abundance: once; d_gene: NA; CDR3aa: CASSYSYNQPQHF; CDR3nt: TGTGCCAGCAGTTACAGCTACAATCAGCCCCAGCATTTT
j_gene: TRBJ2-2; v_gene: TRBV10-3; abundance: NA; d_gene: TRBD1; CDR3aa: CAISESGQGAGTGELFF; CDR3nt: TGTGCCATCAGTGAGTCAGGACAGGGGGCAGGCACCGGGGAGCTGTTTTTT
j_gene: TRBJ1-6; v_gene: TRBV7-6; abundance: NA; d_gene: TRBD1; CDR3aa: CASSLRTGAPDSPLHF; CDR3nt: TGTGCCAGCAGCTTAAGGACAGGGGCGCCCGATTCACCCCTCCACTTT
j_gene: TRBJ1-1; v_gene: TRBV11-3; abundance: few; d_gene: NA; CDR3aa: CASSLGGGPRTEAFF; CDR3nt: TGTGCCAGCAGCTTAGGCGGGGGGCCTCGCACTGAAGCTTTCTTT
j_gene: TRBJ2-5; v_gene: TRBV5-1; abundance: NA; d_gene: TRBD2; CDR3aa: CATERERGETQYF; CDR3nt: TGCGCCACCGAGCGGGAGAGGGGGGAGACCCAGTACTTC
j_gene: TRBJ2-2; v_gene: TRBV29-1; abundance: few; d_gene: TRBD1; CDR3aa: CSVRTGSNTGELFF; CDR3nt: TGCAGCGTCCGGACAGGGTCGAACACCGGGGAGCTGTTTTTT
j_gene: TRBJ2-1; v_gene: TRBV2; abundance: NA; d_gene: TRBD1; CDR3aa: CASKGQGTMKQFF; CDR3nt: TGTGCCAGCAAGGGACAGGGAACAATGAAGCAGTTCTTC
j_gene: TRBJ1-1; v_gene: TRBV15; abundance: NA; d_gene: TRBD1; CDR3aa: CATSRNRDREAFF; CDR3nt: TGTGCCACCAGCAGAAACCGGGACAGGGAAGCTTTCTTT
j_gene: TRBJ1-2; v_gene: TRBV27; abundance: NA; d_gene: NA; CDR3aa: CASSWDIRRGYTF; CDR3nt: TGTGCCAGCAGTTGGGACATCAGAAGGGGCTACACCTTC
j_gene: TRBJ1-3; v_gene: TRBV2; abundance: NA; d_gene: NA; CDR3aa: CASRGPGFAGNTIYF; CDR3nt: TGTGCCAGCAGGGGCCCGGGGTTTGCTGGAAACACCATATATTTT
j_gene: TRBJ2-1; v_gene: TRBV6-1; abundance: NA; d_gene: NA; CDR3aa: CASRPPGNEQFF; CDR3nt: TGTGCCAGCAGGCCCCCAGGTAATGAGCAGTTCTTC
j_gene: TRBJ1-2; v_gene: TRBV9; abundance: NA; d_gene: TRBD1; CDR3aa: CASSPRPGQGARGGYTF; CDR3nt: TGTGCCAGCAGCCCTCGACCGGGACAGGGGGCTCGAGGTGGCTACACCTTC